The present TCR beta chain was sequenced within a study of blood T cell repertoires in COVID-19. About the study: Acute and convalescent COVID-19 samples came from the United States, Italy and Spain. T cells, B-cell-depleted T cells, or PBMCs supplied cDNA or gDNA.

Per the original methods: Amplified reference gene primers provided the basis for estimating nucleated cell counts. Profiled with immunoSEQ multiplex PCR; TCRdb holds only in-frame clones, not every one. V and J calls and clone size are given by that table; D and trimming were obtained from the DNA. Of roughly 260,000 clones in the sample, less than 90% were seen once. This CDR3 is 13 amino acids long. Germline trimming cut 10 bases from V and 7 bases from J; bases unmatched to any gene: 7. Sample: peripheral blood. The rearrangement joins TRBV12-3 or TRBV12-4 to TRBJ1-6, with 7 bases matching TRBD1. The TCR was taken from a man aged 60 to 75 who had recovered from COVID-19. CDR3 bases: TGTGCCACCCAGCAGGGGGGAAATTCACCCCTCCACTTT. As protein: CATQQGGNSPLHF.